This T cell receptor (beta chain) was found in a study of blood T cell repertoires in COVID-19. The CDR3 spans 15 residues. Germline V lookup: CDR1 SGHDT, CDR2 YYEEEE. The J segment lost 8 bases and the V segment lost 5 bases, leaving 13 bases of the junction unmatched. TCRdb's table, derived via immunoSEQ multiplex PCR, lists solely in-frame clones and lacks some. The sample includes roughly 60,000 clones, approximately 88% of them seen just once. The chain uses TRBV5-6 and TRBJ2-3; 8 bases agree with TRBD2. This sequence was found in a human donor in a cohort sampled during active COVID-19. The sequenced sample consisted of peripheral blood. The CDR3 bases are TGTGCCAGCAGTCATAGCGGGGACCGCCGGGGTACGCAGTATTTT. Its protein is CASSHSGDRRGTQYF.